A selection of T cell receptor beta chains follows, all from one sample in a study of blood T cell repertoires in COVID-19. Libraries were prepared by immunoSEQ multiplex PCR; TCRdb keeps only in-frame clonotypes and omits some of them. Of 150,000 or so clones detected, around 80% appear once; the ten largest clones hold around 5.1%. Sequenced material: PBMCs or T cells enriched from blood (not recorded which). The receptor set was obtained from a man aged 65 to 85 who had been exposed to COVID-19. Both conserved end residues are part of each CDR3. Each record gives: V gene, clone size, D gene, J gene, CDR3 length, CDR3 protein, CDR3 DNA. A D gene is named only where the DNA matches it firmly. Part of the rows lack a size; the others show once, few, many or a class for expanded clones.

>TRBV28|NA|TRBD1|TRBJ2-7|15
CASSFLDRGFYEQYF
TGTGCCAGCAGTTTCCTAGACAGGGGGTTCTACGAGCAGTACTTC
>TRBV6-5|NA|NA|TRBJ1-3|15
CASSTNRVSGNTIYF
TGTGCCAGCAGTACCAACAGGGTCTCTGGAAACACCATATATTTT
>TRBV7-2|NA|TRBD1|TRBJ1-1|15
CASSLQGGRNTEAFF
TGTGCCAGCAGCTTGCAGGGGGGTAGGAACACTGAAGCTTTCTTT
>TRBV30|NA|NA|TRBJ2-5|12
CAWSVAGETQYF
TGTGCCTGGAGTGTCGCGGGGGAGACCCAGTACTTC
>TRBV19|NA|NA|TRBJ1-1|15
CASTPRGNGNTEAFF
TGTGCCAGTACCCCTCGGGGGAACGGGAACACTGAAGCTTTCTTT
>TRBV2|NA|NA|TRBJ1-1|15
CASSEEQGFGTEAFF
TGTGCCAGCAGTGAAGAACAGGGTTTTGGGACTGAAGCTTTCTTT
>TRBV19|NA|TRBD2|TRBJ2-1|16
CASSSRPGGSYNEQFF
TGTGCCAGTAGTTCTAGGCCGGGAGGAAGTTACAATGAGCAGTTCTTC
>TRBV5-1|NA|TRBD1|TRBJ2-7|15
CASRPGPGTGLEQYF
TGCGCCAGCAGACCAGGACCCGGGACAGGGCTCGAGCAGTACTTC
>TRBV6-2/TRBV6-3|NA|NA|TRBJ1-1|13
CASSYSIATEAFF
TGTGCCAGCAGTTACTCGATAGCCACTGAAGCTTTCTTT
>TRBV5-4|NA|NA|TRBJ1-2|15
CASSLYPGTNYGYTF
TGTGCCAGCAGCTTGTACCCGGGTACTAACTATGGCTACACCTTC
>TRBV2|NA|NA|TRBJ1-4|16
CASRGRRGTTNEKLFF
TGTGCCAGCAGAGGAAGGCGGGGAACAACTAATGAAAAACTGTTTTTT
>TRBV7-2|NA|NA|TRBJ2-3|14
CASSYGGITDTQYF
TGTGCCAGCAGCTACGGCGGGATCACAGATACGCAGTATTTT
>TRBV30|NA|TRBD1|TRBJ1-4|16
CAWSGKPGQGQEKLFF
TGTGCCTGGAGTGGAAAACCGGGACAGGGTCAGGAAAAACTGTTTTTT
>TRBV6-1|NA|NA|TRBJ1-4|13
CASSEGYGEKLFF
TGTGCCAGCAGTGAAGGGTACGGGGAAAAACTGTTTTTT
>TRBV6-5|NA|NA|TRBJ1-3|14
CASRVGGSGNTIYF
TGTGCCAGCAGGGTCGGGGGGTCTGGAAACACCATATATTTT
>TRBV7-9|NA|NA|TRBJ2-1|15
CASSDTSFSQHEQFF
TGTGCCAGCAGCGATACTAGTTTCTCCCAACATGAGCAGTTCTTC
>TRBV19|once|NA|TRBJ2-2|14
CASSIPGNTGELFF
TGTGCCAGTAGTATCCCCGGGAACACCGGGGAGCTGTTTTTT
>TRBV2|NA|NA|TRBJ1-2|15
CAGGWVSPKPVGYTF
TGTGCCGGAGGTTGGGTCTCTCCGAAGCCGGTTGGCTACACCTTC
>TRBV19|once|NA|TRBJ2-2|13
CASSIAQTGELFF
TGTGCCAGTAGTATAGCTCAGACCGGGGAGCTGTTTTTT
>TRBV7-2|few|NA|TRBJ1-6|15
CASSQQGQNNSPLHF
TGTGCCAGCAGCCAGCAAGGACAGAACAATTCACCCCTCCACTTT
>TRBV7-3|NA|TRBD1|TRBJ1-2|16
CASSDWGRGINYGYTF
TGTGCCAGCAGCGACTGGGGCAGGGGGATTAACTATGGCTACACCTTC
>TRBV4-3|NA|NA|TRBJ1-2|13
CASSQDLLAGYTF
TGCGCCAGCAGCCAAGATTTATTGGCTGGCTACACCTTC
>TRBV27|once|TRBD2|TRBJ2-5|17
CASSLWTSGRAGETQYF
TGTGCCAGCAGTCTCTGGACTAGCGGGAGGGCCGGGGAGACCCAGTACTTC
>TRBV20-1|NA|NA|TRBJ2-3|10
CSARVDFQYF
TGCAGTGCTAGAGTGGACTTTCAGTATTTT
>TRBV7-9|once|NA|TRBJ1-1|15
CASSLPGQRGPEAFF
TGTGCCAGCAGCTTACCGGGACAACGAGGACCTGAAGCTTTCTTT
>TRBV5-4|once|NA|TRBJ1-6|15
CASSLSDTPSKALHF
TGTGCCAGCAGCTTGTCTGACACACCCAGCAAGGCCCTCCACTTT
>TRBV12-3/TRBV12-4|once|NA|TRBJ2-2|12
CASSDYTGELFF
TGTGCCAGCAGCGACTACACCGGGGAGCTGTTTTTT
>TRBV7-2|NA|NA|TRBJ2-7|14
CASSLTRETYEQYF
TGTGCCAGCAGCTTAACTCGGGAGACCTACGAGCAGTACTTC
>TRBV7-6|NA|TRBD1|TRBJ2-7|14
CASSTRQGLGEQYF
TGTGCCAGCAGCACTAGACAGGGGCTAGGCGAGCAGTACTTC
>TRBV30|NA|TRBD1|TRBJ1-2|17
CAWSGSFTGEKVYGYTF
TGTGCCTGGAGTGGCTCTTTCACAGGGGAGAAGGTCTATGGCTACACCTTC
>TRBV13|few|TRBD2|TRBJ2-7|16
CASSAGLAGGAYEQYF
TGTGCCAGCAGCGCCGGACTAGCGGGAGGGGCCTACGAGCAGTACTTC
>TRBV2|NA|NA|TRBJ1-2|15
CAGSGRGALNYGYTF
TGTGCCGGCAGTGGCAGGGGAGCTCTTAACTATGGCTACACCTTC
>TRBV3-1/TRBV3-2|NA|NA|TRBJ2-7|14
CASTPRGQGAEQYF
TGTGCCAGCACCCCCAGGGGCCAGGGTGCCGAGCAGTACTTC
>TRBV4-1|NA|NA|TRBJ1-2|14
CASSQAAGAGGYTF
TGCGCCAGCAGCCAAGCCGCGGGGGCGGGTGGCTACACCTTC
>TRBV6-2/TRBV6-3|NA|TRBD1|TRBJ2-7|15
CASSNPRDRAYEQYF
TGTGCCAGCAGCAACCCCCGGGACAGAGCCTACGAGCAGTACTTC
>TRBV7-2|NA|NA|TRBJ1-4|14
CASSQRPGGEKLFF
TGTGCCAGCAGCCAGAGACCCGGAGGGGAAAAACTGTTTTTT
>TRBV5-1|NA|TRBD1|TRBJ1-6|14
CASSPDRANSPLHF
TGCGCCAGCAGCCCGGACAGGGCAAATTCACCCCTCCACTTT
>TRBV6-4|NA|NA|TRBJ1-5|13
CASSEQINQPQHF
TGTGCCAGCAGTGAACAGATAAATCAGCCCCAGCATTTT
>TRBV24-1|few|NA|TRBJ1-2|14
CATSSYDTHYGYTF
TGTGCCACCAGCTCCTATGACACTCACTATGGCTACACCTTC
>TRBV3-1/TRBV3-2|NA|NA|TRBJ1-2|14
CASSQVSRRYGYTF
TGTGCCAGCAGCCAAGTAAGTAGGAGGTATGGCTACACCTTC
>TRBV27|NA|NA|TRBJ2-7|14
CASSLRSGPYEQYF
TGTGCCAGCAGTTTGAGGAGCGGTCCCTACGAGCAGTACTTC
>TRBV25-1|NA|TRBD1|TRBJ2-7|15
CASSEPQGGGSEQYF
TGTGCCAGCAGTGAACCACAGGGGGGTGGGAGCGAGCAGTACTTC
>TRBV5-1|many|NA|TRBJ1-1|19
CASSPMPSGAGMTNTEAFF
TGCGCCAGCAGCCCTATGCCCAGCGGGGCCGGAATGACGAACACTGAAGCTTTCTTT
>TRBV6-1|few|NA|TRBJ1-5|16
CASSVVVSHSNQPQHF
TGTGCCAGCAGTGTTGTAGTTTCCCATAGCAATCAGCCCCAGCATTTT
>TRBV6-2/TRBV6-3|once|TRBD2|TRBJ2-1|18
CASSLRASGRAWGNEQFF
TGTGCCAGCAGTTTGCGGGCTAGCGGGAGGGCCTGGGGGAATGAGCAGTTCTTC
>TRBV18|NA|NA|TRBJ1-5|15
CASSPEGYSNQPQHF
TGTGCCAGCTCACCAGAGGGCTATAGCAATCAGCCCCAGCATTTT
>TRBV11-2|NA|NA|TRBJ1-3|15
CASSLTTGTGNTIYF
TGTGCCAGCAGCTTGACCACAGGGACCGGAAACACCATATATTTT
>TRBV27|NA|NA|TRBJ2-3|17
CASSLSTGVLSTDTQYF
TGTGCCAGCAGTTTATCGACAGGAGTATTAAGCACAGATACGCAGTATTTT
>TRBV13|NA|TRBD1|TRBJ1-2|12
CASSLDRGGYTF
TGTGCCAGCAGCTTGGACAGGGGTGGCTACACCTTC